A single T cell receptor (beta chain) is shown here with its context. Its matching antigen is unknown. The sample comes from a study of PD-1 blockade in classical Hodgkin lymphoma. Whole-study results and caveats: Prior to therapy, complete responders displayed diversity much like that of newly diagnosed patients.

Profiling relied on immunoSEQ multiplex PCR, and the TCRdb table lists in-frame clones only, not all of them. The sample includes some 30,000 clones, 80% to 95% seen only once; the top ten take about 0.31%. This sample's time point: cycle 4 day 1 (C4D1), after more than 5 weeks of nivolumab. Following autologous stem cell transplantation, relapse occurred in every patient, and exposure to brentuximab vedotin varied. With magnetic negative selection, CD4+ T cells were purified from PBMCs that had been thawed. This TCR was sampled from a human donor with classical Hodgkin lymphoma. The input for sequencing was CD4+ T cells from blood, taken before the fourth cycle of nivolumab.

The CDR3 is CASLRGTGQDTQYF. CDR3 DNA: TGTGCCAGCCTGAGGGGGACAGGGCAAGATACGCAGTATTTT. This chain links TRBV7-2 with TRBJ2-3, with TRBD1 identical over 9 bases. The CDR3 sequence is 14 residues long. Trimming cost V 8 bases and J 5 bases; bases outside gene matches: 8. CDR1 and CDR2 from the germline V gene are SGHTA and FQGNSA.